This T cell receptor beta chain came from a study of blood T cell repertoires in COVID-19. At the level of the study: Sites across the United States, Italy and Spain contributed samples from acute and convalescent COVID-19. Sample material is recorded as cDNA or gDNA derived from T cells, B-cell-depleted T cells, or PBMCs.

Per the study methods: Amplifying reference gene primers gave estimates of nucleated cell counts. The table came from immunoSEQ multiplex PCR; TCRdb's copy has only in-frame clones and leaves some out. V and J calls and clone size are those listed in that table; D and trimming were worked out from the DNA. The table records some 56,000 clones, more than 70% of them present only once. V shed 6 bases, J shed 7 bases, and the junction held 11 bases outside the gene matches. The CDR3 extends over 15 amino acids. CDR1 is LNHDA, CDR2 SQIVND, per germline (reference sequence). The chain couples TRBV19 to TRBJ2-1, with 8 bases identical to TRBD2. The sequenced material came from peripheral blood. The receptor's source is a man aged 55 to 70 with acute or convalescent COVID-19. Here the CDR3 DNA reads TGTGCCAGTAGCACAGCGGGGGCGGAAAAAAATGAGCAGTTCTTC. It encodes CASSTAGAEKNEQFF.